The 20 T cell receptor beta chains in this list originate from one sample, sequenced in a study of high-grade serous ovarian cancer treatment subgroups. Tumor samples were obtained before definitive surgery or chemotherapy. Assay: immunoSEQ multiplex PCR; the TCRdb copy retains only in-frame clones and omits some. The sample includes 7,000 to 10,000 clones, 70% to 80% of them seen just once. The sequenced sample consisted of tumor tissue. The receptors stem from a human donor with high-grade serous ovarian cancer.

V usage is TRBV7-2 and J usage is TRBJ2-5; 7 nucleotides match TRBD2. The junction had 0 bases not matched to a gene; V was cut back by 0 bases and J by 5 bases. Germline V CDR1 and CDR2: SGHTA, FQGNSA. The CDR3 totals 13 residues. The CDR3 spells CASSLAGGETQYF. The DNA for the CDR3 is TGTGCCAGCAGCTTAGCGGGGGGGGAGACCCAGTACTTC.

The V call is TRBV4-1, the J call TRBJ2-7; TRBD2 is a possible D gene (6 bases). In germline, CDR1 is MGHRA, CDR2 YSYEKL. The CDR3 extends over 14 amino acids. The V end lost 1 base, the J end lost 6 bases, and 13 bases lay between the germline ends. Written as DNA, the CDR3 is TGCGCCAGCAGCCAAGCACTTGAAGCGGGCGAGCAGTACTTC. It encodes CASSQALEAGEQYF.

The CDR3 DNA reads as TGTGCCAGCAGTCCGCTCACAGGGTACCAAGAGACCCAGTACTTC. Protein product: CASSPLTGYQETQYF. The chain combines TRBV27 with TRBJ2-5; a possible D gene is TRBD1 (6 bases). The CDR3 loop spans 15 amino acids. V was shortened by 5 bases and J by 0 bases, with 13 bases between the two germline ends. Germline CDR1 and CDR2: MNHEY and SMNVEV (reference sequence).

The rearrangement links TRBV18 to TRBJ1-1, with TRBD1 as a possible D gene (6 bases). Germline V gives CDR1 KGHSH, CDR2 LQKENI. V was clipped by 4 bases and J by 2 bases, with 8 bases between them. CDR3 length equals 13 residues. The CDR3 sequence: CASSRQENTEAFF. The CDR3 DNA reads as TGTGCCAGCTCACGACAGGAAAACACTGAAGCTTTCTTT.

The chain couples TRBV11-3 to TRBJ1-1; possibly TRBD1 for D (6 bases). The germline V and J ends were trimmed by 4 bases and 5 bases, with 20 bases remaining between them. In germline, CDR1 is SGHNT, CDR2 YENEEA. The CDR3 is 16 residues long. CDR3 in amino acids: CASSYSPGGRETEAFF. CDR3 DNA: TGTGCCAGCAGCTACTCCCCTGGGGGCAGGGAGACTGAAGCTTTCTTT.

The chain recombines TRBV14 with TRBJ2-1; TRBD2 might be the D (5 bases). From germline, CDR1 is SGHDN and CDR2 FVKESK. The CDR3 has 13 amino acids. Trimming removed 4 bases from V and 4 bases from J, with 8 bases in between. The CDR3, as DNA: TGTGCCAGCAGCCTGCGGGCTTACAATGAGCAGTTCTTC. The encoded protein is CASSLRAYNEQFF.

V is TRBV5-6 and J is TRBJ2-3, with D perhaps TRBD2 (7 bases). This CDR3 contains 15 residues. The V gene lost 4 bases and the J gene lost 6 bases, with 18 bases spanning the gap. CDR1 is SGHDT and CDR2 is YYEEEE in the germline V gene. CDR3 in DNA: TGTGCCAGCAGCCCCCCGGGGGGACACAGCGATACGCAGTATTTT. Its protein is CASSPPGGHSDTQYF.

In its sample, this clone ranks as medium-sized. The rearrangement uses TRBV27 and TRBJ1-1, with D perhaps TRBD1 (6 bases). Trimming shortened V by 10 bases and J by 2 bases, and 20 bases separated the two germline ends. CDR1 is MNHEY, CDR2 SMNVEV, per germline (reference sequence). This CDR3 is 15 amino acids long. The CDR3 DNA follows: TGTGCCACCCTGGCACAGGGATGGTTAAACACTGAAGCTTTCTTT. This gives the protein CATLAQGWLNTEAFF.

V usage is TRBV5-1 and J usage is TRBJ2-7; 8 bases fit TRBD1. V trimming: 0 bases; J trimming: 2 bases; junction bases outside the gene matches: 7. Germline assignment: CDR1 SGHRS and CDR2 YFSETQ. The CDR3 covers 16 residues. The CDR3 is CASSLGGTGPPYEQYF. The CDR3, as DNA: TGCGCCAGCAGCTTGGGAGGGACAGGACCTCCCTACGAGCAGTACTTC.

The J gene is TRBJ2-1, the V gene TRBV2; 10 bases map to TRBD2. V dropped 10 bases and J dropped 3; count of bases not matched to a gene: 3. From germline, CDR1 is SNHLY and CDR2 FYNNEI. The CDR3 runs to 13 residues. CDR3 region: CAILAGGYNEQFF. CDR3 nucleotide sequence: TGTGCCATCTTAGCGGGGGGCTACAATGAGCAGTTCTTC. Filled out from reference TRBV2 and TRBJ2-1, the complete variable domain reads EPEVTQTPSHQVTQMGQEVILRCVPISNHLYFYWYRQILGQKVEFLVSFYNNEISEKSEIFDDQFSVERPDGSNFTLKIRSTKLEDSAMYFCAILAGGYNEQFFGPGTRLTVL.

CDR3 nucleotides: TGTGCCAGCAGTTCTACGACAGGGTTTAATGAAAAACTGTTTTTT. It yields the protein CASSSTTGFNEKLFF. This sequence joins TRBV6-5 and TRBJ1-4, with 7 bases lining up with TRBD1. In germline, CDR1 is MNHEY, CDR2 SVGAGI. This CDR3 contains 15 residues. The ends lost 4 bases at V and 4 bases at J; junction bases unmatched: 6.

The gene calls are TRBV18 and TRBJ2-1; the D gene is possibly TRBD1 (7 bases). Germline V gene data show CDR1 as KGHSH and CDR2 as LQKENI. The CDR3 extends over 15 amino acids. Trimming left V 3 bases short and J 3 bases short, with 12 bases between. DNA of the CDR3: TGTGCCAGCTCACCCGACAGGGAGGTCTACAATGAGCAGTTCTTC. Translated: CASSPDREVYNEQFF.

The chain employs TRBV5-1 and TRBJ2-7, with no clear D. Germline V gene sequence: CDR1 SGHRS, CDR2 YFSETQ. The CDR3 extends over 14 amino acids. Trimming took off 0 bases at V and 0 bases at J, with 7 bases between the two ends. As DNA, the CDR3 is TGCGCCAGCAGCTTGGCCGTTAACTCCTACGAGCAGTACTTC. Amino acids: CASSLAVNSYEQYF.

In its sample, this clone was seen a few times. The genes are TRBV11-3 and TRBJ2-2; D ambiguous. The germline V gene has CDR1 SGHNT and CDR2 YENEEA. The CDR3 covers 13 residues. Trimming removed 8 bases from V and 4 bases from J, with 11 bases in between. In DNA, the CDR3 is TGTGCCAGCGCAGTAAGGAGCACCGGGGAGCTGTTTTTT. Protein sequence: CASAVRSTGELFF.

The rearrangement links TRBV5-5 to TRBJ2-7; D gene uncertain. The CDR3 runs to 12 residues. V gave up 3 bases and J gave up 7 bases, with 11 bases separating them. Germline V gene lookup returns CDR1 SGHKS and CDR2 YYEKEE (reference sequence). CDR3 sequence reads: CASSWSQKEQYF. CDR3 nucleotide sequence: TGTGCCAGCAGCTGGTCCCAGAAAGAGCAGTACTTC.

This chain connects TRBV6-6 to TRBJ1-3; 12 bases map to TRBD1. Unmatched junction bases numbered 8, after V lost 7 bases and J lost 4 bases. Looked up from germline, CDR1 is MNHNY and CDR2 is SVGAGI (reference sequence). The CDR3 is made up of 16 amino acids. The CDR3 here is CASINPGQGAGNTIYF. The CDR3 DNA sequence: TGTGCCAGCATCAATCCGGGACAGGGGGCGGGAAACACCATATATTTT.

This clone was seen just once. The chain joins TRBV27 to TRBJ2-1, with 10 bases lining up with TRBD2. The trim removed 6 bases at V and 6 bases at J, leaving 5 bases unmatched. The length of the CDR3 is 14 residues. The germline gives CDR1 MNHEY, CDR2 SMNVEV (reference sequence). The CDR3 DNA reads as TGTGCCAGCAGGCTAGCGGGGGCCAGCAATGAGCAGTTCTTC. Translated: CASRLAGASNEQFF.

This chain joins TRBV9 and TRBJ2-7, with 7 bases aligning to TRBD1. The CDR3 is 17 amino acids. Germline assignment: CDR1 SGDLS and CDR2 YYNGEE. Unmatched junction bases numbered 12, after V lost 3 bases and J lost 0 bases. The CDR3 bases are TGTGCCAGCAGCGCTCCAAAAACCGGGACAGACTCCTACGAGCAGTACTTC. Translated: CASSAPKTGTDSYEQYF.

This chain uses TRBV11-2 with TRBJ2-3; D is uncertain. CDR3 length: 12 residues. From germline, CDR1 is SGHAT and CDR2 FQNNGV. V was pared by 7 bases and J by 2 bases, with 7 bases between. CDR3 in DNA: TGTGCCAGCATAGGATACACAGATACGCAGTATTTT. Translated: CASIGYTDTQYF.

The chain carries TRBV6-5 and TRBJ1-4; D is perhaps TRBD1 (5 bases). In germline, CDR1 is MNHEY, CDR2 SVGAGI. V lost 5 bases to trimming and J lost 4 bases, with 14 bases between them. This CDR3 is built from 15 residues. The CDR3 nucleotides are TGTGCCAGCAGTACTCAGGGATGGGGTAATGAAAAACTGTTTTTT. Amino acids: CASSTQGWGNEKLFF.